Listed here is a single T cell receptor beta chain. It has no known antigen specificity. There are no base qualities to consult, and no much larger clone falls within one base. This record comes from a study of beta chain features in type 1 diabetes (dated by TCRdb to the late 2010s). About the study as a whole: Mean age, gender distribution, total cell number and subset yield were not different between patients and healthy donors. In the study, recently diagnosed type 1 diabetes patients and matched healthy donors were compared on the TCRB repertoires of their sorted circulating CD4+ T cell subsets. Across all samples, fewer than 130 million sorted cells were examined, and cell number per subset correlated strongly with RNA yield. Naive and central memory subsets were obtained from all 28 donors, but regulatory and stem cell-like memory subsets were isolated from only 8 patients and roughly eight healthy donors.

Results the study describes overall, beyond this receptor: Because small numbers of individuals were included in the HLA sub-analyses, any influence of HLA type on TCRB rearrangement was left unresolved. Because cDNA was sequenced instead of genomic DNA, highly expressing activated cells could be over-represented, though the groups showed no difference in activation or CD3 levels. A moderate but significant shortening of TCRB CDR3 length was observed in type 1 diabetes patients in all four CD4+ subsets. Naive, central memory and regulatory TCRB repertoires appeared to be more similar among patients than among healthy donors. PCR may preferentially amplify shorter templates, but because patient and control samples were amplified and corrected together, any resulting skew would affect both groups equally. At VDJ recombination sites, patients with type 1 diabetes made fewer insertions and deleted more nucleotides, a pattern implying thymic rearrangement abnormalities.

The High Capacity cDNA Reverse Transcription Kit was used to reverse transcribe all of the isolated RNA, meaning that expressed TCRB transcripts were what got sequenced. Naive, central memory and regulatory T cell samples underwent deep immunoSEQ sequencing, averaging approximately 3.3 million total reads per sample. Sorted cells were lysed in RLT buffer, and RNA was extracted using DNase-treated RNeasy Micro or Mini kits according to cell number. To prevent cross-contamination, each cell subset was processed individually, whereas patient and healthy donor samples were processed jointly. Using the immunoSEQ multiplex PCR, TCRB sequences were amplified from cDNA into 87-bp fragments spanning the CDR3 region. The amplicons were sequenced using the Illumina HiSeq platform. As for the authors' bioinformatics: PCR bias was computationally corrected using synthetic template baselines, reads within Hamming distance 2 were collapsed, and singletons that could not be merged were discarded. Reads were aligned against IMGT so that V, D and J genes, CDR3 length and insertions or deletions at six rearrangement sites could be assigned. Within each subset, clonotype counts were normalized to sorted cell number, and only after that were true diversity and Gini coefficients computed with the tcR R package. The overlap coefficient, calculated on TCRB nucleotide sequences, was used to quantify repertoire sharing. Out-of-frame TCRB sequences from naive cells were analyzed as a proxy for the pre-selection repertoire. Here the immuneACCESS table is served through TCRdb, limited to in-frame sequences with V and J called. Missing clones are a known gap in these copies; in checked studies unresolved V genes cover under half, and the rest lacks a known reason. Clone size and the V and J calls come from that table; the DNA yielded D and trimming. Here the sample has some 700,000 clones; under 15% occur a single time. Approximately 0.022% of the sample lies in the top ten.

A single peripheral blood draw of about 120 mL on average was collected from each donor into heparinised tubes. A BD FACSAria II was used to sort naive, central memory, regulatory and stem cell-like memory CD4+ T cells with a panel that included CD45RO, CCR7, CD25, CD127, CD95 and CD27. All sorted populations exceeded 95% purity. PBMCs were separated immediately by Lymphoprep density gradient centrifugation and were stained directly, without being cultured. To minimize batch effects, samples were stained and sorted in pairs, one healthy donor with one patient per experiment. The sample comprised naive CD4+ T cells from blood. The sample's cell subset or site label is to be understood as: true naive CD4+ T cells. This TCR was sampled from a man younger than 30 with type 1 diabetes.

In nucleotide form, the sequence is TGTGCCAGCAGCTTAGCGGGACAGGGAAATTCACCCCTCCACTTT. This yields the protein CASSLAGQGNSPLHF. The chain uses TRBV7-9 and TRBJ1-6, with 9 bases matching TRBD1. From the germline V gene (reference sequence), CDR1 is SEHNR and CDR2 is FQNEAQ. The CDR3, cysteine through phenylalanine, is 15 amino acids long. Kept here is only the CDR3 DNA, which spans 45 bases and is read in frame from base 1. V is pruned by 0 bases and J by 7 bases, leaving 1 base of the junction without a gene match.